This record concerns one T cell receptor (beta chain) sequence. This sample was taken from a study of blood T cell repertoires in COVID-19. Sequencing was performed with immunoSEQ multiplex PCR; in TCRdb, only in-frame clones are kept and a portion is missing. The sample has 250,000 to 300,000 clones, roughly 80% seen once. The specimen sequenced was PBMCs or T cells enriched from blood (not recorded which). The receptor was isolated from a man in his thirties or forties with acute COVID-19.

In DNA, the CDR3 is TGTGCCACCTCCCGACAGGGGCTTAACAATCAGCCCCAGCATTTT. This encodes CATSRQGLNNQPQHF. The chain is built from TRBV2 and TRBJ1-5; 8 bases match TRBD1. This CDR3 spans 15 amino acids. CDR1 is SNHLY and CDR2 is FYNNEI in the germline V gene. Trimming at V came to 10 bases and at J to 3 bases, leaving 11 bases not matched to a gene.